Below, 3 T cell receptor beta chains from the same sample are listed, as sequenced in a study of cytomegalovirus exposure and HLA in healthy donors. Researchers ran the PCR with 60 Vbeta and 13 Jbeta primers. Profiled with immunoSEQ multiplex PCR; TCRdb holds only in-frame clones, not every one. The sample lists about 130,000 clones, more than 75% occurring once. Material for sequencing was PBMCs. Every receptor here comes from a woman in her 30s in good health and CMV-seronegative.

The rearrangement joins TRBV10-1 to TRBJ2-5; possible D gene TRBD1, 6 bases. Germline CDR1 WNHNN, CDR2 SYGVQD (reference sequence). Trimming removed 0 bases from V and 4 bases from J, with 9 bases in between. There are 14 residues in the CDR3. CDR3 DNA: TGCGCCAGCAGTGAGTCTCGAGGGGGAGAGACCCAGTACTTC. Translation gives CASSESRGGETQYF.

The rearrangement joins TRBV29-1 to TRBJ1-1, with no clear D. V shed 3 bases and J shed 4 bases, with 12 bases lying between them. Per the germline V gene, CDR1 is SQVTM and CDR2 is ANQGSEA. The CDR3 extends over 13 amino acids. The CDR3 sequence: CSVETPRGTEAFF. The DNA of the CDR3 is TGCAGCGTTGAGACCCCTCGGGGCACTGAAGCTTTCTTT.

The chain uses TRBV27 and TRBJ2-7, with TRBD2 matching over 10 bases. After removal of 2 bases from V and 4 bases from J, the junction contained 2 bases not matched to a gene. CDR1 MNHEY and CDR2 SMNVEV come from the germline V gene (reference sequence). This CDR3 spans 14 amino acids. As DNA, the CDR3 is TGTGCCAGCAGTTTAGTAGCGGGAGGTTACGAGCAGTACTTC. Translation: CASSLVAGGYEQYF.